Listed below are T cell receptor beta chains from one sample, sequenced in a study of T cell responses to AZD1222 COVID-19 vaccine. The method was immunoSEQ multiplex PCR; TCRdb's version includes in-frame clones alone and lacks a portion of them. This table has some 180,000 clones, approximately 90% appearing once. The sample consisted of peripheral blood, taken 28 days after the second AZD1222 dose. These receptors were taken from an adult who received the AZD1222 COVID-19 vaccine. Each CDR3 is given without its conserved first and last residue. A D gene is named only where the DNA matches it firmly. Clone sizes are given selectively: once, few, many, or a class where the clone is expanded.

ASGSGVATGELF,.,.,TRBV12-5
ASSLGGVGQY,.,.,TRBV12-3/TRBV12-4
ATSTRLTSTDTQY,.,.,TRBV15
ASSRTATMNTEAF,.,.,TRBV6-5
ASSFRYPGLAVLPETQY,.,TRBD2,TRBV27
AWGGTVRNEQY,.,.,TRBV30
SASQRNTQY,.,.,TRBV20-1
ASSLASGGSSYEQY,.,TRBD2,TRBV5-1
ASSPSASYEQY,few,.,TRBV19
ASSQRTGGDEQY,.,TRBD1,TRBV4-1
ASRDSSLITDTQY,.,.,TRBV6-5
ASSLAPGTANYGYT,.,TRBD1,TRBV7-9
ASSQRTPTTSTDTQY,.,.,TRBV4-1
ASSQARGSSTDTQY,.,.,TRBV4-1
ASSPQSLMDYGYT,.,.,TRBV7-3
ASSPSQGYNSPLH,.,.,TRBV9
ASSVIKEGTPWYQETQY,once,.,TRBV19
ASSLDFYLGKNYGYT,.,.,TRBV7-2
SVEGLAGVGNEQF,.,TRBD2,TRBV29-1
ASSILHGPNQPQH,.,.,TRBV19
ASSDPLNTEAF,.,.,TRBV2
ASSSGTYYGYT,.,.,TRBV5-1
ASSLFSGGTDSPLH,.,.,TRBV18
ASSPLKGAIGEKLF,.,TRBD1,TRBV19
ASSGEGDYGYT,.,.,TRBV6-6
ASSLVNGPTNTEAF,.,.,TRBV7-9
ASSQLIRESLNEQF,once,.,TRBV11-3
ASSTGTDNTGELF,.,.,TRBV21-1
ASSPRGTGGMGFYGYT,.,TRBD1,TRBV16
ASSERLPGTEAF,.,.,TRBV27
ASSQDLGQSEAF,.,TRBD1,TRBV3-1/TRBV3-2
ASSVDRDLNQPQH,.,.,TRBV9
ASSENIGQSNQPQH,.,.,TRBV6-1
ASSQLNSPLH,.,.,TRBV3-1/TRBV3-2
ASSYSGVGTEAF,.,.,TRBV6-5
ASSYSRDTQY,.,.,TRBV6-5
ASSPMGRSNQPQH,once,.,TRBV18
ASSDPGQAYYEQY,.,TRBD1,TRBV19
ASSPLVGGALYEQY,once,.,TRBV14
ASSPDRAKNTEAF,.,TRBD1,TRBV27
ASSLLPGQGSTDTQY,.,TRBD1,TRBV19
ASSRTGAEAF,.,TRBD1,TRBV6-6
ASSFTGTGVVGEQY,.,TRBD1,TRBV7-2
ASSEGALGNTEAF,.,.,TRBV2
ASSSLGGPEQY,.,.,TRBV27
ASSPGQGHTEAF,.,TRBD1,TRBV7-2
ASSSNTEAF,.,.,TRBV6-5
ASSQGAGGGNQPQH,.,TRBD1,TRBV3-1/TRBV3-2
ASSETGRSEKLF,.,TRBD1,TRBV6-5
ASSFRSKETQY,once,.,TRBV5-5
ASSPRDRAHYGYT,many,TRBD1,TRBV18
ASSRVDQNTEAF,.,.,TRBV18
AIKAAGGFGRNGGELF,.,TRBD2,TRBV10-3
ASRNPPYRQGRSNQPQH,.,TRBD1,TRBV5-1
ASKLAGGPDEQY,.,TRBD2,TRBV6-5